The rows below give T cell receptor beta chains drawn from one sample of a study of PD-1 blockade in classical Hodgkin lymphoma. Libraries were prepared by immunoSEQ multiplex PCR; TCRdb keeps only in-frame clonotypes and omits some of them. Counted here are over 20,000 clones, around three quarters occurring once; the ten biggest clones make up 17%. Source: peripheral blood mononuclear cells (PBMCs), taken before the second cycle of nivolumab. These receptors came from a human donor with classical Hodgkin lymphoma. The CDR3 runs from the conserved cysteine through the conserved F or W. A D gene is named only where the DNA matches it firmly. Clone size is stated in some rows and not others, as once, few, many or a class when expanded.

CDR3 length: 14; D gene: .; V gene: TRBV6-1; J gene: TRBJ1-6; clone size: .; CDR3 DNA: TGTGCCAGCAGTGAAGCGGGGAAAAATTCACCCCTCCACTTT; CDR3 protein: CASSEAGKNSPLHF
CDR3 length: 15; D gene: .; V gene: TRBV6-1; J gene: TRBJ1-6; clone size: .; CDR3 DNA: TGTGCCAGCAGTGAAGTGAGGGCGGTTAATTCACCCCTCCACTTT; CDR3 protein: CASSEVRAVNSPLHF
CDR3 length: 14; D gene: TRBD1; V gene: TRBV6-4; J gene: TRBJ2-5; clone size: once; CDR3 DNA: TGTGCCAGCAGTGAGGACAGGGCGGGGGAGACCCAGTACTTC; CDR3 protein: CASSEDRAGETQYF
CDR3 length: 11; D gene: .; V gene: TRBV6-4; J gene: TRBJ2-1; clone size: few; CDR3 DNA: TGTGCCAGCAGTGCCTGGCCTAGAGAGTTCTTC; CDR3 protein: CASSAWPREFF
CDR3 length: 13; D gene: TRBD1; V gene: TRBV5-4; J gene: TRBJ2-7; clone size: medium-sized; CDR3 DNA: TGTGCCAGCAGCAGGACAGGGACCTACGAGCAGTACTTC; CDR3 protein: CASSRTGTYEQYF
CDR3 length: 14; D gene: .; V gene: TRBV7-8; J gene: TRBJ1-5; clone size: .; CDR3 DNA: TGTGCCAGCAGCCTCTCGGCTTTAAATCAGCCCCAGCATTTT; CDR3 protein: CASSLSALNQPQHF
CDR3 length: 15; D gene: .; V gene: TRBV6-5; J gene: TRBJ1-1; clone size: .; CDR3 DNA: TGTGCCAGCAGTACCAGACAGATCATGAACACTGAAGCTTTCTTT; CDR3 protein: CASSTRQIMNTEAFF
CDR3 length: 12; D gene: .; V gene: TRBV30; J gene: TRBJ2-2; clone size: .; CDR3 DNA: TGTGCCTCTGACAGATACACCGGGGAGCTGTTTTTT; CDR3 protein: CASDRYTGELFF
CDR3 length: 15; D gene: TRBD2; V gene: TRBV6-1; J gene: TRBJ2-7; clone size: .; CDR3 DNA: TGTGCCAGCAGCCGCCTTGGCGGGAGTTCCTACGAGCAGTACTTC; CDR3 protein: CASSRLGGSSYEQYF
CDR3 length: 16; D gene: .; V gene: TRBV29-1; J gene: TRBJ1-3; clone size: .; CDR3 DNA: TGCAGCGTTGCCCGCGGGTCAGGCCGTTCTGGAAACACCATATATTTT; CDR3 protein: CSVARGSGRSGNTIYF
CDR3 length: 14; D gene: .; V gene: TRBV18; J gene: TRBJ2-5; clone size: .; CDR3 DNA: TGTGCCAGCTCACCGACAGGGGAGGGGGAGACCCAGTACTTC; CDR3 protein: CASSPTGEGETQYF
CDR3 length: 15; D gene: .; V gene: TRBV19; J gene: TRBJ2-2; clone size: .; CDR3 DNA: TGTGCCAGTAGTATCACCCACAGAGCTACCGGGGAGCTGTTTTTT; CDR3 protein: CASSITHRATGELFF
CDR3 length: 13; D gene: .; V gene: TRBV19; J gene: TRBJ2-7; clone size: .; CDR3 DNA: TGTGCCAGTAGTCGCGGACACCTCTACGAGCAGTACTTC; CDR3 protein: CASSRGHLYEQYF
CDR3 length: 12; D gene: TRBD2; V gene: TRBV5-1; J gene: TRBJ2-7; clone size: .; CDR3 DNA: TGCGCCTCCCGAGCGGGAGGGCTTGAGCAGTACTTC; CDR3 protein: CASRAGGLEQYF
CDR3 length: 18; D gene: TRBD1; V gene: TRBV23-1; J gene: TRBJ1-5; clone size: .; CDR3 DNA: TGCGCCAGCAGTCAATCATCGGGACAGGGTTTTATCAATCAGCCCCAGCATTTT; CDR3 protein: CASSQSSGQGFINQPQHF
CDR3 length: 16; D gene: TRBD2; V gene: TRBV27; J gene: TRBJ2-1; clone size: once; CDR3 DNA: TGTGCCAGCAGTTTAAGTTTCGGGGGGTATTACAATGAGCAGTTCTTC; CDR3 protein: CASSLSFGGYYNEQFF
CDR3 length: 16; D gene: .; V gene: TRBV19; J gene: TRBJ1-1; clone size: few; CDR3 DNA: TGTGCCAGTAGTATAAGGGGAGGGGCTCGAAACACTGAAGCTTTCTTT; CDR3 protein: CASSIRGGARNTEAFF
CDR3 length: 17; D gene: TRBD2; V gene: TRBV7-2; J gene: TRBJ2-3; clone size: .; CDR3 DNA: TGTGCCAGCAGCACCCGGACTAGCGGGGCTAGCACAGATACGCAGTATTTT; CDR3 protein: CASSTRTSGASTDTQYF
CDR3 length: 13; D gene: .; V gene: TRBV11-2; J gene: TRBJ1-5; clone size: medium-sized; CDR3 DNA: TGTGCCAGCAGCTTCGGGCCAAGCGACCGCCAGCATTTT; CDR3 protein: CASSFGPSDRQHF
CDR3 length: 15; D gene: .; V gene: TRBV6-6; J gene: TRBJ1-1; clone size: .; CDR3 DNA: TGTGCCAGCAGTTACGAGGGCATCATGAACACTGAAGCTTTCTTT; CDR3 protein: CASSYEGIMNTEAFF
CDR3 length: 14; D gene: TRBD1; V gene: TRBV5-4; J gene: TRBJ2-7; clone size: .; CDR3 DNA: TGTGCCAGCAGCAGGACGGACAGGGGCTTGGAGCAGTACTTC; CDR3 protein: CASSRTDRGLEQYF
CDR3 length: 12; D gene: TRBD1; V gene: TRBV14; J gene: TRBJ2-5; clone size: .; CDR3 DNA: TGTGCCAGCAGCCTCAACAGGGGGACCCAGTACTTC; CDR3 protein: CASSLNRGTQYF
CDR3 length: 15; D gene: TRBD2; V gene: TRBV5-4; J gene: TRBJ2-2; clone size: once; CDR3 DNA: TGTGCCAGCACCCTTGATGCGGGAGCCACCGGGGAGCTGTTTTTT; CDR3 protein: CASTLDAGATGELFF
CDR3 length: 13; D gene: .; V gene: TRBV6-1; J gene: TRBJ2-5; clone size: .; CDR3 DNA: TGTGCCAGCAGTCGGGAGAGGTGGGAGACCCAGTACTTC; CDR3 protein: CASSRERWETQYF
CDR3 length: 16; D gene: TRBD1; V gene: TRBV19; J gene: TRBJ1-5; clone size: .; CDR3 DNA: TGTGCCAGTAGTCAGGGGACAGGGGGCTTGGGACAGCCCCAGCATTTT; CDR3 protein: CASSQGTGGLGQPQHF
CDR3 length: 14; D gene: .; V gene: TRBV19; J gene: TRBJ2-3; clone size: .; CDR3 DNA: TGTGCCAGTGCCCGGCGGGGCGGGGAGGCTACGCAGTATTTT; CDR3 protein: CASARRGGEATQYF
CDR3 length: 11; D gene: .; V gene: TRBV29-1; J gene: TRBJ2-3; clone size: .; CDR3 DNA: TGCAGCGTGCAGTTTACAGATACGCAGTATTTT; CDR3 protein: CSVQFTDTQYF
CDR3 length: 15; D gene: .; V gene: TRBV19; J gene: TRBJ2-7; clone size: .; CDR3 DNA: TGTGCCAGTAGTAGGGGTGGCCAGCGCCCCTACGAGCAGTACTTC; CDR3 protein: CASSRGGQRPYEQYF
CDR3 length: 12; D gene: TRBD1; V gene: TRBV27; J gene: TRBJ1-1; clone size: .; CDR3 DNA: TGTGCCAGCAGTCAAGACAGGGTCGTAGCTTTCTTT; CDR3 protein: CASSQDRVVAFF
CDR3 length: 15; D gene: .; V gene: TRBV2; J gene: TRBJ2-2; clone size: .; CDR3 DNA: TGTGCCAGCAGTGATTCGGGGGCGAACACCGGGGAGCTGTTTTTT; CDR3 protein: CASSDSGANTGELFF
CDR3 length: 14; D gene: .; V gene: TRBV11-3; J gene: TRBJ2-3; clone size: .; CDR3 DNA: TGTGCCAGCAGCTTCGGGAGTAGCACAGATACGCAGTATTTT; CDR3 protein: CASSFGSSTDTQYF
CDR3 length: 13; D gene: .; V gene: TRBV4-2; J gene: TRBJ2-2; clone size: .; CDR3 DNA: TGTGCCAGCAGCCATGACCGAACCGGGGAGCTGTTTTTT; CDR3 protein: CASSHDRTGELFF
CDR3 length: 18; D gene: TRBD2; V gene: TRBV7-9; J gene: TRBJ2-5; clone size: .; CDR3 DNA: TGTGCCAGCAGCTTAGCTGCGGGAGGGCCACTTTCATCGGAGACCCAGTACTTC; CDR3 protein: CASSLAAGGPLSSETQYF
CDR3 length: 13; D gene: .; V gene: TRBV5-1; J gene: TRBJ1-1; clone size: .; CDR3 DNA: TGCGCCAGCAGCGATACAGGGTTCACTGAAGCTTTCTTT; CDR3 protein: CASSDTGFTEAFF
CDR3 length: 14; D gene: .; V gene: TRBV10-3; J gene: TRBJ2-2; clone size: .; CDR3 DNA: TGTGCCACCAGGAACGTCTCGAACACCGGGGAGCTGTTTTTT; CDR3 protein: CATRNVSNTGELFF
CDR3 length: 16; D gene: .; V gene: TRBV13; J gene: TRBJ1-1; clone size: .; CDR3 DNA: TGTGCCAGCAGCTCTAGCGGGGGGTACGGGAACACTGAAGCTTTCTTT; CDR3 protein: CASSSSGGYGNTEAFF
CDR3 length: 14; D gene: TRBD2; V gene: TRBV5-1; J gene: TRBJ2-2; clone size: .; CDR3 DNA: TGCGCCAGCAGCGACCGGACTAGCCCCGGGGAGCTGTTTTTT; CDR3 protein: CASSDRTSPGELFF
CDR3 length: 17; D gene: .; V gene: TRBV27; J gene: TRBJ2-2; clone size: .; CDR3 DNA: TGTGCCAGCAGTTTATCCCCGGACAGATTAACGACCGGGGAGCTGTTTTTT; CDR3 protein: CASSLSPDRLTTGELFF
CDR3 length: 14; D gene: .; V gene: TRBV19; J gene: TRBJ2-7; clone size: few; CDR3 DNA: TGTGCCAGCCGGCGGACAGCCCAATCCTACGAGCAGTACTTC; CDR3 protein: CASRRTAQSYEQYF
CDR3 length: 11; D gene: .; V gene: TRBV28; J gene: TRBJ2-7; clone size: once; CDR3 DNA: TGTGCCAGCCTAGGCGGCTACGAGCAGTACTTC; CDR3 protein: CASLGGYEQYF
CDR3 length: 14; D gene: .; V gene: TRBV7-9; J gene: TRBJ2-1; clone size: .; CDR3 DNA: TGTGCCAGCAGTCATCCTATGGGAAACAATGAGCAGTTCTTC; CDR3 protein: CASSHPMGNNEQFF
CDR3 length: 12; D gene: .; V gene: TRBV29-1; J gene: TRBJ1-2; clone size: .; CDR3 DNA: TGCAGCGTCCAAGGACGAGCTTATGGCTACACCTTC; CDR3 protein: CSVQGRAYGYTF
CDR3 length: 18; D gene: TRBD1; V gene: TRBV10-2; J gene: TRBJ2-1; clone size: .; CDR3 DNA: TGCGCCAGCAGTGAGTCGATGGGCTCAGGGGGTGCGTGGAATGAGCAGTTCTTC; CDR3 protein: CASSESMGSGGAWNEQFF
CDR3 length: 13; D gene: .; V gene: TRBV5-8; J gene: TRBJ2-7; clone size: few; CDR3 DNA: TGTGCCAGCAGCTTGCGACCCACCTACGAGCAGTACTTC; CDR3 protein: CASSLRPTYEQYF
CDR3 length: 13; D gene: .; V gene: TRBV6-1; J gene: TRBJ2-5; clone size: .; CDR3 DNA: TGTGCCAGCAGTAAAACCCCCCAAGAGACCCAGTACTTC; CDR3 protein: CASSKTPQETQYF
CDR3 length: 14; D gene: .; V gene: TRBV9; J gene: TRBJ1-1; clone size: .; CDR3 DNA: TGTGCCAGCAGCGTGGGGCAATTCGACACTGAAGCTTTCTTT; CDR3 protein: CASSVGQFDTEAFF
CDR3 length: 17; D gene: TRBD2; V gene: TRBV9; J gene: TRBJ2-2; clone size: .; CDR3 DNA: TGTGCCAGCAGCGTAGGGGCTGGCGGGAGCGCGGCCGGGGAGCTGTTTTTT; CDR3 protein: CASSVGAGGSAAGELFF
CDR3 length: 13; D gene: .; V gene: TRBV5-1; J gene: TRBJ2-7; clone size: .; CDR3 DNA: TGCGCCAGCAGCTACAGGGATCTCTACGAGCAGTACTTC; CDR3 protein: CASSYRDLYEQYF
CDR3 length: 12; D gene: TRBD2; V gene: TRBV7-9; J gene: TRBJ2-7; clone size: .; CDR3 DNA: TGTGCCAGCAGCTGGGGGGGTGGCGAGCAGTACTTC; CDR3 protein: CASSWGGGEQYF
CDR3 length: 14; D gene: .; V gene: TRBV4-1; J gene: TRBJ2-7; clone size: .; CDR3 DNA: TGCGCCAGCAGCCGCCCCGGGGGAGGATACGGGCAGTACTTC; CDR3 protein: CASSRPGGGYGQYF
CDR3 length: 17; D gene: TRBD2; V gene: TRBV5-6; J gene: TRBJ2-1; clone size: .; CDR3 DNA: TGTGCCAGCAGCTGGCTAGCGGGAGGGCCTTTGGGCTATGAGCAGTTCTTC; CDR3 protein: CASSWLAGGPLGYEQFF
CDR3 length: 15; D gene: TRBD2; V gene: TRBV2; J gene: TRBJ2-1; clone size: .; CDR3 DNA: TGTGCCAGCAGGGGTAGCGGGAGAAAGGGCTATGAGCAGTTCTTC; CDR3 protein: CASRGSGRKGYEQFF
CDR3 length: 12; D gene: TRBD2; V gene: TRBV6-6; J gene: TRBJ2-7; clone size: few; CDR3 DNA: TGTGCCAGCAGGGAGGGAGGGTACGAGCAGTACTTC; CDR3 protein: CASREGGYEQYF
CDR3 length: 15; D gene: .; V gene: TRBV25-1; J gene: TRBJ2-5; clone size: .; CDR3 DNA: TGTGCCAGCAGTGACCTGACCGCGGGACAAGAGACCCAGTACTTC; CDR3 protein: CASSDLTAGQETQYF
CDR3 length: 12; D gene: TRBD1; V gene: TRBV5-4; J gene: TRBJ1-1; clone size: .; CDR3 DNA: TGTGCCAGCAGCTCGACAGGGGTCGAAGCTTTCTTT; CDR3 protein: CASSSTGVEAFF
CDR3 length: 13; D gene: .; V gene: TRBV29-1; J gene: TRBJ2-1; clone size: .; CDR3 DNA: TGCAGCGTTGCAGGGTCAGCCTACAATGAGCAGTTCTTC; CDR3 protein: CSVAGSAYNEQFF
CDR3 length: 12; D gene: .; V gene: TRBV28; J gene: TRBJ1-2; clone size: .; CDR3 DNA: TGTGCCAGCAGTTTTGGGCATTATGGCTACACCTTC; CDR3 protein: CASSFGHYGYTF
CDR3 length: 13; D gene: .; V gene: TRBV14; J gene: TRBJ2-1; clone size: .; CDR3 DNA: TGTGCCAGCAGCCCGGGACTGGGCAATGAGCAGTTCTTC; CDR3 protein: CASSPGLGNEQFF
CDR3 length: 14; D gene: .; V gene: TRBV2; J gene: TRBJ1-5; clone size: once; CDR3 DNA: TGTGCCAGCAGTGGGGGAGGGGGGTTTCAGCCCCAGCATTTT; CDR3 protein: CASSGGGGFQPQHF